These 10 T cell receptor beta chains originate from one sample sequenced in a study of blood T cell repertoires in COVID-19. The assay was immunoSEQ multiplex PCR, and TCRdb's table has in-frame clones only and misses some. This sample carries 200,000 to 250,000 clones, 88% of them seen once, and the ten largest clones take about 1.7%. Specimen: peripheral blood. The source is an older man with acute or convalescent COVID-19.

This clone showed up just a few times. J is TRBJ2-3 and V is TRBV29-1; D remains ambiguous. CDR1 is SQVTM and CDR2 is ANQGSEA in the germline V gene. This CDR3 is 11 amino acids long. Trimming took off 6 bases at V and 6 bases at J, with 10 bases between the two ends. CDR3 residues: CSVAVLDTQYF. The CDR3 bases are TGCAGCGTGGCGGTCTTGGATACGCAGTATTTT.

The chain links TRBV6-5 to TRBJ1-1, with D possibly being TRBD1 (5 bases). There are 15 residues in the CDR3. Germline loops: CDR1 MNHEY, CDR2 SVGAGI. Trimming took 4 bases from V and 4 from J, leaving 16 bases between them. The chain's CDR3 is CASSSQGGLGTEAFF. The CDR3 coding sequence is TGTGCCAGCAGTTCGCAGGGCGGCTTGGGCACTGAAGCTTTCTTT.

The rearrangement links TRBV5-1 to TRBJ2-1; 9 bases fit TRBD1. CDR1 is SGHRS, CDR2 YFSETQ, per germline. V lost 5 bases, J lost 3 bases, and 9 bases stayed unmatched. The CDR3 covers 16 residues. CDR3 amino acids: CASRQPGQGDYNEQFF. The DNA of the CDR3 is TGCGCCAGCAGGCAACCGGGACAGGGAGACTACAATGAGCAGTTCTTC.

CDR3 coding DNA: TGTGCCAGCAGCCGACCGACTAGCGGCCCCTACAATGAGCAGTTCTTC. It translates to CASSRPTSGPYNEQFF. V gene TRBV5-6 combines with J gene TRBJ2-1; 9 bases line up with TRBD2. The V and J ends lost 4 bases and 2 bases, in that order; junction bases with no gene match: 7. The germline gives CDR1 SGHDT, CDR2 YYEEEE. The CDR3 has 16 residues.

This clone was detected only once. The V gene is TRBV4-1, the J gene TRBJ2-7; D gene uncertain. CDR3 length: 16 residues. Per germline, CDR1 MGHRA and CDR2 YSYEKL. Trimming left V 0 bases short and J 3 bases short, with 15 bases between. CDR3 DNA sequence: TGCGCCAGCAGCCAAGAGGTTCGGAACAGCATCTACGAGCAGTACTTC. It yields the protein CASSQEVRNSIYEQYF.

In this sample, this clone turned up a few times. The V gene is TRBV2, the J gene TRBJ1-6, with unresolved D. V lost 8 bases and J lost 6, with 11 bases in between. The V gene's germline CDR1 is SNHLY and CDR2 FYNNEI. This CDR3 contains 13 residues. The CDR3 sequence is CASLVEPNSPLHF. CDR3 nucleotide sequence: TGTGCCAGCTTAGTAGAACCTAATTCACCCCTCCACTTT.

Only a few counts were recorded for this clone. The rearrangement joins TRBV4-1 to TRBJ2-5; D not certain. The V gene lost 0 bases and the J gene lost 2 bases, with 10 bases spanning the gap. Germline V gives CDR1 MGHRA, CDR2 YSYEKL. The CDR3 is 15 residues long. As DNA, the CDR3 is TGCGCCAGCAGCCAAGAGATTAGGCGGCAAGAGACCCAGTACTTC. As protein: CASSQEIRRQETQYF.

The chain joins TRBV2 to TRBJ1-1; D may be TRBD1 (6 bases). V was shortened by 5 bases and J by 5 bases, with 12 bases between the two germline ends. CDR1 is SNHLY, CDR2 FYNNEI, per germline. There are 13 residues in the CDR3. This CDR3 reads CASSTGLRTEAFF. CDR3 DNA: TGTGCCAGCAGTACAGGGTTGAGGACTGAAGCTTTCTTT.

V and J are TRBV4-1 and TRBJ2-6; D is uncertain. V lost 0 bases and J lost 4, with 16 bases in between. Germline CDR1 and CDR2: MGHRA and YSYEKL. This CDR3 has 18 residues. The CDR3 here is CASSQDGGQSTGANVLTF. CDR3 DNA sequence: TGCGCCAGCAGCCAAGATGGCGGCCAATCGACCGGGGCCAACGTCCTGACTTTC.

This chain connects TRBV2 to TRBJ1-1; 7 bases line up with TRBD1. This CDR3 has 13 residues. The ends lost 4 bases at V and 10 bases at J; junction bases unmatched: 9. Germline lookup yields CDR1 SNHLY and CDR2 FYNNEI. The CDR3 reads CASSGDSYTPAFF. CDR3 DNA: TGTGCCAGCAGTGGGGACAGCTACACCCCAGCTTTCTTT.